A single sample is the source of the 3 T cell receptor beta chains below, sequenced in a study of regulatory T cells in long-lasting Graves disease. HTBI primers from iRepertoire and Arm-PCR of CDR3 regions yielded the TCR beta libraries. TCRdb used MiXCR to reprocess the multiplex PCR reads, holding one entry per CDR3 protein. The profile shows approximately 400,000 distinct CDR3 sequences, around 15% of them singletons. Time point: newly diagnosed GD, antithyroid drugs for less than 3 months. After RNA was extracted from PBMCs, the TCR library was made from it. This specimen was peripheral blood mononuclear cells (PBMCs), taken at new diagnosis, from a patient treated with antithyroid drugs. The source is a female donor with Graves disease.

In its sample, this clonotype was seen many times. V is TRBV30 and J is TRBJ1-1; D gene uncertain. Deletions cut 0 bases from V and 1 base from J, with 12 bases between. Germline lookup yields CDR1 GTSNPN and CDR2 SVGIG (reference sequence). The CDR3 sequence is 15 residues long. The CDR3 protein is CAWSVGLGWNTEAFF. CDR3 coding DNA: TGTGCCTGGAGTGTAGGGCTGGGGTGGAACACTGAAGCTTTCTTT. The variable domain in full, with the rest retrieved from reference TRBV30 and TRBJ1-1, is SQTIHQWPATLVQPVGSPLSLECTVEGTSNPNLYWYRQAAGRGLQLLFYSVGIGQISSEVPQNLSASRPQDRQFILSSKKLLLSDSGFYLCAWSVGLGWNTEAFFGQGTRLTVV.

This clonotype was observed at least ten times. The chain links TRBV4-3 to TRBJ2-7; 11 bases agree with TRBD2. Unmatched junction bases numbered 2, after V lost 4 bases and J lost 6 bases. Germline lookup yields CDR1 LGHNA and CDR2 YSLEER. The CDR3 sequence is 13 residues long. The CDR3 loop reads CASSPGLAAEQYF. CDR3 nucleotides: TGCGCCAGCAGCCCGGGACTAGCGGCCGAGCAGTACTTC.

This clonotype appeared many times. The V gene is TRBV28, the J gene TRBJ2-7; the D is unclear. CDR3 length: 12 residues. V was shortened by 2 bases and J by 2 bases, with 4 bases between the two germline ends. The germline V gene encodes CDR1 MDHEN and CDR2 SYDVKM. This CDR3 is CASSLRTYEQYF. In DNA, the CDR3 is TGTGCCAGCAGTTTACGCACCTACGAGCAGTACTTC.